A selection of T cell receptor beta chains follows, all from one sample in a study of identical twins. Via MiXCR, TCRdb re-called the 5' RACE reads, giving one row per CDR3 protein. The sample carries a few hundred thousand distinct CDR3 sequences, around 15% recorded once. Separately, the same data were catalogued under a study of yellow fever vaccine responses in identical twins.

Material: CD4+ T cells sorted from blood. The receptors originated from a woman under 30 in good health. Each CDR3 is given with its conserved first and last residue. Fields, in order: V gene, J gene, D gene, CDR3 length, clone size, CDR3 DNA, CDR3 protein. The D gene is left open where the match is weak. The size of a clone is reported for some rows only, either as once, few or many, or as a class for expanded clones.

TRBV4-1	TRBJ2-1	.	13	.	TGCGCCAGCAGCCAGGTGGGGAGAAATGAGCAGTTCTTC	CASSQVGRNEQFF
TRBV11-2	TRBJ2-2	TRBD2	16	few	TGTGCCAGCAGCTTAACAGGCGGGAGGGGCACCGGGGAGCTGTTTTTT	CASSLTGGRGTGELFF
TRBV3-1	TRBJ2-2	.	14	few	TGTGCCAGCAGCCAGTCGGCCCTCCCCGGGGAGCTGTTTTTT	CASSQSALPGELFF
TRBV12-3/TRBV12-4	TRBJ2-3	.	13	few	TGTGCCAGCAGTTTTCCCCCACCAGATACGCAGTATTTT	CASSFPPPDTQYF
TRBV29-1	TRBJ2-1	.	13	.	TGCAGCGTTGGAGAGGGGGCCTACAATGAGCAGTTCTTC	CSVGEGAYNEQFF
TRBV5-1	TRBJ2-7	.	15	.	TGCGCCAGCAGCTTGGGCGGAGTTGGATACTACGAGCAGTACTTC	CASSLGGVGYYEQYF
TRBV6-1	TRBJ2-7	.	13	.	TGTGCCAGTGCGTTAGACTACTCCTACGAGCAGTACTTC	CASALDYSYEQYF
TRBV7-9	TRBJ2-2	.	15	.	TGTGCCAGCAGCTTGGGCAGCCAGGGCACCGGGGAGCTGTTTTTT	CASSLGSQGTGELFF
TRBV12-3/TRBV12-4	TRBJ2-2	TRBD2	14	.	TGTGCCAGCACCTTAGCGGGAGGCCTCGGGGAGCTGTTTTTT	CASTLAGGLGELFF
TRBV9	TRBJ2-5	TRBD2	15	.	TGTGCCAGCAGCGTAGGCGGGGGGGCCACGGAGACCCAGTACTTC	CASSVGGGATETQYF